This TCR beta chain is drawn from a study of technical replicates of blood from a few donors. Clones were read by immunoSEQ multiplex PCR, and TCRdb kept only the in-frame ones, dropping some. The top ten clones hold 0.37% of a sample with 79,000 or so clones, about 92% of them seen once. The CDR3 contains 15 residues. V was clipped by 10 bases and J by 4 bases; unmatched bases: 14. Germline V gene lookup returns CDR1 LNHDA and CDR2 SQIVND (reference sequence). The origin of this receptor is a human donor in good health. The sample consisted of T cells isolated from PBMCs. The chain uses TRBV19 and TRBJ2-7, with TRBD2 matching 9 bases. The CDR3 DNA follows: TGTGCCACCCAGGCGGCTAGCGGGGAGACGTACGAGCAGTACTTC. Amino acids: CATQAASGETYEQYF.